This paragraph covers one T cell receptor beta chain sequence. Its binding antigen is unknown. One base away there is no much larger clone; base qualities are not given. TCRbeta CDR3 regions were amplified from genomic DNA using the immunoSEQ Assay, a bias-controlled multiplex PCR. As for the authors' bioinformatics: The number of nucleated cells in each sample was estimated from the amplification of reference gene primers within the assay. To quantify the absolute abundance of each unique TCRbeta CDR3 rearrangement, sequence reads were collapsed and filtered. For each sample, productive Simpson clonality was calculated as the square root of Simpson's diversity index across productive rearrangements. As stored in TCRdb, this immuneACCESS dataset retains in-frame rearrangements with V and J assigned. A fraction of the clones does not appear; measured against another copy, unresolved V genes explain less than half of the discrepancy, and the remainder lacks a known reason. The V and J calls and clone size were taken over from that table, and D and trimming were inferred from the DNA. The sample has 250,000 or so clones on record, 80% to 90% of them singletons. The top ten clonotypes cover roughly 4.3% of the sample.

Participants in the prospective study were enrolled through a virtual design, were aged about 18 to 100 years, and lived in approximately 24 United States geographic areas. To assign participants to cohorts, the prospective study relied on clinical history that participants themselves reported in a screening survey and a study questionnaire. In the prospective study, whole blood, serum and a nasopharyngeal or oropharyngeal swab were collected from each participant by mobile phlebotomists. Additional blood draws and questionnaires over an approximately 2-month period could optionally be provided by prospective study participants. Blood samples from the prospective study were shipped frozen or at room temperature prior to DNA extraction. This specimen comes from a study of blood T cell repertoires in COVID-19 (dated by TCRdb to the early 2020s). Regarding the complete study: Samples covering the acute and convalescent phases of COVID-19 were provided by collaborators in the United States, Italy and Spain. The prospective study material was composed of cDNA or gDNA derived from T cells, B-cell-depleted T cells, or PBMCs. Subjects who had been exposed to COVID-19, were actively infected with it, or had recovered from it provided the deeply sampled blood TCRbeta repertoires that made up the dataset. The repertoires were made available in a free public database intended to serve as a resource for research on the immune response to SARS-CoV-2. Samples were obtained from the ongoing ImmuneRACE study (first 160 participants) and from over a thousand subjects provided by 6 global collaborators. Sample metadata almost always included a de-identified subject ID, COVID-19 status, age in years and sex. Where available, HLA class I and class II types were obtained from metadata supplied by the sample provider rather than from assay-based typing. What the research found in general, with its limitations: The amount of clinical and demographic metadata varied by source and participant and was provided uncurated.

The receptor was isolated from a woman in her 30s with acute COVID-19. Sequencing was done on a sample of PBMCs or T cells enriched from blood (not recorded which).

The nucleotide sequence reads TGTGCCAGCAGTCTCGACAGGGGGAACGATGAGCAGTTCTTC. Its product reads: CASSLDRGNDEQFF. The rearrangement combines TRBV7-9 with TRBJ2-1; the central 9 bases match TRBD1. Trimming leaves V shorter by 6 bases and J shorter by 8 bases, with the junction holding 8 bases beyond the gene matches. CDR1 SEHNR and CDR2 FQNEAQ were looked up in the germline V gene (reference sequence). CDR3 length: 14 amino acids, cysteine to phenylalanine. The only DNA kept is the CDR3, 42 bases in frame from the first base. Where the CDR3 stops, the reference TRBV7-9 and TRBJ2-1 genes take over; the full variable domain is DTGVSQNPRHKITKRGQNVTFRCDPISEHNRLYWYRQTLGQGPEFLTYFQNEAQLEKSRLLSDRFSAERPKGSFSTLEIQRTEQGDSAMYLCASSLDRGNDEQFFGPGTRLTVL.